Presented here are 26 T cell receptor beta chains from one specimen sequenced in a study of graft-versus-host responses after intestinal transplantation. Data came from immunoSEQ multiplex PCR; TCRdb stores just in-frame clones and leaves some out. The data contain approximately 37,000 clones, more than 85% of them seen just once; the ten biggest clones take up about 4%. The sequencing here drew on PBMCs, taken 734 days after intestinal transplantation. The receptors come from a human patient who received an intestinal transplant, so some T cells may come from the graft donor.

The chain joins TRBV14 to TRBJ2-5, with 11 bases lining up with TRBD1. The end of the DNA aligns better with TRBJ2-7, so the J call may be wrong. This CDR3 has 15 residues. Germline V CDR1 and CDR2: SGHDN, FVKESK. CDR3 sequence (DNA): TGTGCCAGCAGCCAGCCCGGGACAGGGGGTGGCGAGCAGTACTTC. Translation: CASSQPGTGGGEQYF.

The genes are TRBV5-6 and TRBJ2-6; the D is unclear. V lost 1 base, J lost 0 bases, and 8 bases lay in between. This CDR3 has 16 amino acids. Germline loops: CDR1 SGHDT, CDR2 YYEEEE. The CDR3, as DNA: TGTGCCAGCAGCTTGTTTCAGAGCTCTGGGGCCAACGTCCTGACTTTC. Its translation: CASSLFQSSGANVLTF. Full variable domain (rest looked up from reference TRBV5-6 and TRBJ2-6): DAGVTQSPTHLIKTRGQQVTLRCSPKSGHDTVSWYQQALGQGPQFIFQYYEEEERQRGNFPDRFSGHQFPNYSSELNVNALLLGDSALYLCASSLFQSSGANVLTFGAGSRLTVL.

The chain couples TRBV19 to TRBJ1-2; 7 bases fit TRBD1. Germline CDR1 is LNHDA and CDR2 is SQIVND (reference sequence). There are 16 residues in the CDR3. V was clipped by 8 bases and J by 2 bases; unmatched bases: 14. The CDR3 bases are TGTGCCAGTCTTTACCCACGGGGACAGAACAACTATGGCTACACCTTC. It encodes CASLYPRGQNNYGYTF.

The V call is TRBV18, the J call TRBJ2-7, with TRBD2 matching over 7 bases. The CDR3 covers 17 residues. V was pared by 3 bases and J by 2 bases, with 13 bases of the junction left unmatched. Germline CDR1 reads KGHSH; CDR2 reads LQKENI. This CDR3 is CASSPSLAGFRTYEQYF. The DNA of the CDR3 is TGTGCCAGCTCACCGTCGTTAGCGGGCTTTAGGACCTACGAGCAGTACTTC.

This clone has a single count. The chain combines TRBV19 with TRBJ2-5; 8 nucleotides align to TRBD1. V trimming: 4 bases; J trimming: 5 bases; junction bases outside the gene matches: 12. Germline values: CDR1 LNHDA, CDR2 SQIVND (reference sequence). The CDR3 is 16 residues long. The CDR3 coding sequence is TGTGCCAGTAGTACCAGTGGGGCAGGGGGCATCGAGACCCAGTACTTC. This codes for CASSTSGAGGIETQYF.

The CDR3 sequence: CASSPWTGETQYF. The CDR3 region has the DNA TGTGCCAGCAGCCCCTGGACAGGGGAGACCCAGTACTTC. The chain is built from TRBV9 and TRBJ2-5, with 8 bases fitting TRBD1. Unmatched junction bases numbered 4, after V lost 4 bases and J lost 5 bases. The length of the CDR3 is 13 residues. CDR1 is SGDLS, CDR2 YYNGEE, per germline. Filled out from reference TRBV9 and TRBJ2-5, the complete variable domain reads DSGVTQTPKHLITATGQRVTLRCSPRSGDLSVYWYQQSLDQGLQFLIQYYNGEERAKGNILERFSAQQFPDLHSELNLSSLELGDSALYFCASSPWTGETQYFGPGTRLLVL.

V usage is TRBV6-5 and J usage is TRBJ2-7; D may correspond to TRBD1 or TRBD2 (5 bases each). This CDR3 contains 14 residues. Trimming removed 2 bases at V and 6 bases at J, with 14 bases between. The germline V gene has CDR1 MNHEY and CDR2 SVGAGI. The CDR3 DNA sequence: TGTGCCAGCAGTTACCTCGGGGCCGCTGGCGAGCAGTACTTC. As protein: CASSYLGAAGEQYF.

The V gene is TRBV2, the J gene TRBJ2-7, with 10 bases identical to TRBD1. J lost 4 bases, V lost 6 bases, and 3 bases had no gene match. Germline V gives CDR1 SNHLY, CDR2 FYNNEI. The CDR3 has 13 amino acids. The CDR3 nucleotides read TGTGCCAGCAGGGACAGGGGGTGGTACGAGCAGTACTTC. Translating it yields CASRDRGWYEQYF.

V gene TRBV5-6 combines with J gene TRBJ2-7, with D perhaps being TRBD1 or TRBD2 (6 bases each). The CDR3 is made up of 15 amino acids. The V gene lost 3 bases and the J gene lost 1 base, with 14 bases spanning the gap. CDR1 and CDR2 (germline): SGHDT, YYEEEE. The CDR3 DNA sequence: TGTGCCAGCAGCTACGAGGGGGGATTTTCCTACGAGCAGTACTTC. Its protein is CASSYEGGFSYEQYF.

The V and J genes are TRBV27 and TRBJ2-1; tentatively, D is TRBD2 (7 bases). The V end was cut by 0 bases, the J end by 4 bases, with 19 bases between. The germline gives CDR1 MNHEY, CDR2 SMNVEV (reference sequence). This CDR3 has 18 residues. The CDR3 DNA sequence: TGTGCCAGCAGTTTATCGGATCCAGCGGGAAGGGGGTACAATGAGCAGTTCTTC. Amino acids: CASSLSDPAGRGYNEQFF.

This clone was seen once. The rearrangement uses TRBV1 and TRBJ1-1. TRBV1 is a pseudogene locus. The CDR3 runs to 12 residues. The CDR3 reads CTSSQVSTEAFF. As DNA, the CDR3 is TGCACCAGCAGCCAAGTGAGCACTGAAGCTTTCTTT.

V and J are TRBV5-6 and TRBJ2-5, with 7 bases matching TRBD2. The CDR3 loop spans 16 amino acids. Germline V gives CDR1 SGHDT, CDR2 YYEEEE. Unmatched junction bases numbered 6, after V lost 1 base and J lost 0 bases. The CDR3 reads CASSLRREIDQETQYF. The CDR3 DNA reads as TGTGCCAGCAGCTTGAGGCGGGAGATAGACCAAGAGACCCAGTACTTC.

In DNA, the CDR3 is TGTGCCAGCATGGTGAGGGCCGAAGAGACCCAGTACTTC. Protein product: CASMVRAEETQYF. The chain combines TRBV28 with TRBJ2-5, with D possibly being TRBD2 (5 bases). The germline V gene has CDR1 MDHEN and CDR2 SYDVKM. Trimming shortened V by 7 bases and J by 3 bases, and 12 bases separated the two germline ends. CDR3 length: 13 amino acids.

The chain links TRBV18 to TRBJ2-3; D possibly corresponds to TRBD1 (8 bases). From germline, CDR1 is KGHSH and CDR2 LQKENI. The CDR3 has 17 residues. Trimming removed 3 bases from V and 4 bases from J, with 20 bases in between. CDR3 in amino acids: CASSPTPNRGGPDTQYF. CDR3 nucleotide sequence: TGTGCCAGCTCACCCACCCCGAACAGGGGGGGGCCAGATACGCAGTATTTT.

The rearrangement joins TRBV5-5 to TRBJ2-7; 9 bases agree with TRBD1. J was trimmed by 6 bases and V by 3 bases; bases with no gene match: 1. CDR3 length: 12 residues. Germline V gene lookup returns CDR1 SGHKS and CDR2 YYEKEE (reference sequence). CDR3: CASSSDRGEQYF. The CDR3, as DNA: TGTGCCAGCAGCTCGGACAGGGGCGAGCAGTACTTC.

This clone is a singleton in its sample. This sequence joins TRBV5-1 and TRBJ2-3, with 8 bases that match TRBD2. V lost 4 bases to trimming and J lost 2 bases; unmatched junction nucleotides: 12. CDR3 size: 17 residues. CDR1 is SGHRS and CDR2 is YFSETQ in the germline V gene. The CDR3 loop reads CASSQLGTSEPTDTQYF. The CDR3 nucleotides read TGCGCCAGCAGCCAGCTCGGGACTAGTGAACCCACAGATACGCAGTATTTT.

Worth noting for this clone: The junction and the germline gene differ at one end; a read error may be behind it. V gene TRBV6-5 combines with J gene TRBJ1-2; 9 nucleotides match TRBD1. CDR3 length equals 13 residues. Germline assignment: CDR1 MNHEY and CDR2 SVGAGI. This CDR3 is CASRLGGQGPGAF. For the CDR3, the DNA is TGTGCCAGCAGACTGGGGGGACAGGGACCCGGGGCCTTC.

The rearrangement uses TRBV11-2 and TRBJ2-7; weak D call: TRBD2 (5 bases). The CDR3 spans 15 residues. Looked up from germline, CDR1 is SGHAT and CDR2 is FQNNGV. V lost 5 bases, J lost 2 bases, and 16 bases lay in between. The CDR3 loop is CASSPADGSPYEQYF. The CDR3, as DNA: TGTGCCAGCAGCCCAGCGGACGGGTCCCCCTACGAGCAGTACTTC.

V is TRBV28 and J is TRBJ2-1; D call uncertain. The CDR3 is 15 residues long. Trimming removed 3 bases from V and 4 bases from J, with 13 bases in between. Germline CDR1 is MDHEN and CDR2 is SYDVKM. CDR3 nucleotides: TGTGCCAGCAGTTTCAAGGGATTGTCTTACAATGAGCAGTTCTTC. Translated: CASSFKGLSYNEQFF.

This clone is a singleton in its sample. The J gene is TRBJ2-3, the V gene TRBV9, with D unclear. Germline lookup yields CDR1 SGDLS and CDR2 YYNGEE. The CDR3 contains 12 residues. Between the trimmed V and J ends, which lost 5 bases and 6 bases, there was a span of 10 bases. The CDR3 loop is CASRSSEDTQYF. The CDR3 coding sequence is TGTGCCAGCAGAAGTTCCGAGGATACGCAGTATTTT.

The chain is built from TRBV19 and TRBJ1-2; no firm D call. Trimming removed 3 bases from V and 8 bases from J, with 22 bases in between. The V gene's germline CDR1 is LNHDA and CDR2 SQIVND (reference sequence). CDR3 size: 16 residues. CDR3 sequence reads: CASSILSLMGLYGYTF. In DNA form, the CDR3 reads TGTGCCAGTAGTATCCTCTCGTTGATGGGCTTGTACGGCTACACCTTC.

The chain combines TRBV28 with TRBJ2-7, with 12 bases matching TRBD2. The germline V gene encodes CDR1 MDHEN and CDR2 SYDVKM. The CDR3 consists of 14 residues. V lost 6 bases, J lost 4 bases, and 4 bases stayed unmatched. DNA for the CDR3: TGTGCCAGCAGACGACTAGCGGGAGTGTACGAGCAGTACTTC. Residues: CASRRLAGVYEQYF.

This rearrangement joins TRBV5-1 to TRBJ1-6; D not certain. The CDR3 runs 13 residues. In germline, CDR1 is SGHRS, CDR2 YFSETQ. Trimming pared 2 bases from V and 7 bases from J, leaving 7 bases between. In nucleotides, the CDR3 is TGCGCCAGCAGCTTACAAAAAAATTCACCCCTCCACTTT. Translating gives CASSLQKNSPLHF.

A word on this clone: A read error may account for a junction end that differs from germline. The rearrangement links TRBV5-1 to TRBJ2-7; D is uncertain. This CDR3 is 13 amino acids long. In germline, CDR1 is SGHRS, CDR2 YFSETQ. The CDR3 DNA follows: TGTGCCAGCAGCTTGTTTGATACCTACGAGCAGTACTTC. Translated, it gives CASSLFDTYEQYF.

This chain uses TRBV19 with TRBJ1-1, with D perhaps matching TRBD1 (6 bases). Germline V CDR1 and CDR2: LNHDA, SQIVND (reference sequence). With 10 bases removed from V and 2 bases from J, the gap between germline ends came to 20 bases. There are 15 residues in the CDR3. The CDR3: CATSGASWINTEAFF. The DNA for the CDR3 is TGTGCCACCTCAGGGGCCAGCTGGATAAACACTGAAGCTTTCTTT. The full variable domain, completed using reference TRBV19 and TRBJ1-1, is DGGITQSPKYLFRKEGQNVTLSCEQNLNHDAMYWYRQDPGQGLRLIYYSQIVNDFQKGDIAEGYSVSREKKESFPLTVTSAQKNPTAFYLCATSGASWINTEAFFGQGTRLTVV.

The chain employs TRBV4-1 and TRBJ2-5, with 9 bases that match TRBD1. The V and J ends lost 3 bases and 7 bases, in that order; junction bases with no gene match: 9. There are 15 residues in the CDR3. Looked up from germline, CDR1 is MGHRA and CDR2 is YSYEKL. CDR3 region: CASSQSGQGPWTQYF. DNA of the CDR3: TGCGCCAGCAGCCAGAGTGGACAGGGGCCTTGGACCCAGTACTTC.